This is a list of T cell receptor beta chains from one sample in a study of neurological immune-mediated disorders. Using its own MiXCR run on the 5' RACE reads, TCRdb lists one record per CDR3 protein. This sample has about 41,000 distinct CDR3 sequences, with approximately 14% found just once. The sequenced sample was CD4+ T cells from blood. The receptor source for this set is a woman aged 60-75 years with HTLV-1-associated myelopathy (HAM/TSP). CDR3s include the opening cysteine and the closing phenylalanine or tryptophan. The D gene is left open where the match is weak. The size entry gives once, few, many or a size class.

clone_size	j_call	v_call	d_call	cdr3_aa	cdr3_nt
many	TRBJ2-5	TRBV20-1	TRBD2	CSATTPQAGAMAGGTQYF	TGCAGTGCTACTACCCCGCAAGCGGGGGCCATGGCGGGTGGGACCCAGTACTTC
many	TRBJ1-3	TRBV10-3	TRBD1	CAISGTGGPTGNTIYF	TGTGCCATCAGCGGGACAGGGGGCCCAACGGGAAACACCATATATTTT
many	TRBJ2-5	TRBV20-1	TRBD2	CSASGGADETQYF	TGCAGTGCTAGCGGGGGGGCCGATGAGACCCAGTACTTC
many	TRBJ2-3	TRBV5-1	-	CASSFSQGGTDTQYF	TGCGCCAGCAGCTTCTCGCAGGGGGGAACAGATACGCAGTATTTT
many	TRBJ2-1	TRBV5-1	TRBD2	CASSLVERGYNEQFF	TGCGCCAGCAGCTTGGTCGAGCGGGGGTACAATGAGCAGTTCTTC
many	TRBJ2-3	TRBV9	TRBD2	CASSAGLGGGSTDTQYF	TGTGCCAGCAGCGCGGGACTGGGCGGGGGAAGCACAGATACGCAGTATTTT
few	TRBJ1-5	TRBV19	-	CASSTTSGKGGRQPQHF	TGTGCCAGTAGTACGACCTCAGGGAAGGGGGGTCGGCAGCCCCAGCATTTT
once	TRBJ2-3	TRBV30	-	CARSTGTLTDTQYF	TGTGCCCGGAGCACAGGGACCCTCACAGATACGCAGTATTTT
many	TRBJ1-1	TRBV21-1	-	CASSNPSREAFF	TGTGCCAGCAGCAACCCGAGCCGTGAAGCTTTCTTT
many	TRBJ2-2	TRBV29-1	-	CSVASSAELFF	TGCAGCGTCGCCAGTTCGGCGGAGCTGTTTTTT
many	TRBJ1-2	TRBV10-3	TRBD1	CAIGSRITGDYGYTF	TGTGCCATCGGTTCCCGTATAACAGGGGACTATGGCTACACCTTC
many	TRBJ2-2	TRBV20-1	-	CSAREGGGIGELFF	TGCAGTGCTAGAGAGGGGGGCGGCATCGGGGAGCTGTTTTTT
few	TRBJ1-4	TRBV12-3/TRBV12-4	TRBD1	CASSLIFRTGGNEKLFF	TGTGCCAGCAGTTTGATATTTAGGACAGGTGGAAATGAAAAACTGTTTTTT
many	TRBJ2-7	TRBV2	-	CASRTPGPPYEQYF	TGTGCCAGCAGGACCCCAGGGCCCCCCTACGAGCAGTACTTC